The source of this T cell receptor beta chain is a study of neoadjuvant anti-PD-1 for oral cavity cancer. Time point specified: after neoadjuvant nivolumab, at surgical resection. Germline CDR1 reads SGHRS; CDR2 reads YFSETQ. The CDR3 loop spans 15 amino acids. V was clipped by 0 bases and J by 4 bases, with 10 bases between them. Clones were sequenced by immunoSEQ multiplex PCR, and TCRdb holds only the in-frame ones, with some missing. This table has 68,000 or so clones, roughly 85% appearing once. The J gene is TRBJ1-4, the V gene TRBV5-1; D not certain. The sequenced sample was PBMCs, obtained after nivolumab (anti-PD-1) treatment. This clonotype was obtained from a person between 40 and 79 years old with oral cavity squamous cell carcinoma. CDR3 in DNA: TGCGCCAGCAGCTTGGCTGCAGGCCTTAATGAAAAACTGTTTTTT. It encodes CASSLAAGLNEKLFF. Full variable domain (rest looked up from reference TRBV5-1 and TRBJ1-4): KAGVTQTPRYLIKTRGQQVTLSCSPISGHRSVSWYQQTPGQGLQFLFEYFSETQRNKGNFPGRFSGRQFSNSRSEMNVSTLELGDSALYLCASSLAAGLNEKLFFGSGTQLSVL.